What follows is one T cell receptor beta chain and its context. It has no known antigen specificity. The input lacks base qualities; no much larger clone sits a single base away. The protocol used for the library was the immunoSEQ multiplex PCR assay. Held by TCRdb, this immuneACCESS table contains in-frame sequences only and omits some clones. Under half of the omission traces to an unresolved V gene where checked; the cause of the rest is unknown. Counted in this sample were 60,000 to 75,000 clones; under 95% of them appeared once. The top ten clones comprise approximately 1.5% of the sample. The sample originates from a study of T cell changes during pregnancy in multiple sclerosis (dated by TCRdb to the late 2010s). Some background on the complete study: In women with multiple sclerosis, the researchers looked at how the T cell repertoire shifted as pregnancy progressed.

Relative to germline, V is 5 bases shorter and J is 4 bases shorter, with 15 bases between their ends. Counted from cysteine to phenylalanine, this CDR3 has 14 amino acids. Of all the DNA, just the CDR3 is kept, 42 bases in frame from base 1. CDR1 SGHRS and CDR2 YFSETQ are derived from the germline V gene. The rearranged segments are TRBV5-1 and TRBJ1-2; tentative D gene TRBD1, with 5 bases matching. This receptor was obtained from a female donor with multiple sclerosis, enrolled in a pregnancy study. This specimen consisted of peripheral blood, obtained in the third trimester of pregnancy. The nucleotide sequence is TGCGCCAGCAGACCCGACAGCTGGACCTATGGCTACACCTTC. Translated, this is CASRPDSWTYGYTF.